This T cell receptor (beta chain) was found in a study of T cells after yellow fever vaccination. Notes on the study in general: On re-exposure, the response was weaker but peaked faster, at day 5 versus 15.

The sample holds many counts of this clonotype. TCRdb re-called the 5' RACE reads with MiXCR, one entry per CDR3 protein. This table holds several thousand distinct CDR3 sequences, 3% to 4.5% found once. Trimming shortened V by 2 bases and J by 6 bases, and 14 bases separated the two germline ends. The CDR3 has 14 residues. From germline, CDR1 is SNHLY and CDR2 FYNNEI. The sample consisted of PBMCs, either bulk or a sorted T-cell subset (CD4+, CD8+, memory, or dextramer-sorted; not recorded which), taken 15 days after the yellow fever booster vaccination. The gene calls are TRBV2 and TRBJ2-7, with unresolved D. The TCR originated in a man under 40 who received the YFV17D yellow fever vaccine. The CDR3 loop is CASSEWLVASEQYF. As DNA, the CDR3 is TGTGCCAGCAGTGAATGGCTAGTTGCGAGCGAGCAGTACTTC.